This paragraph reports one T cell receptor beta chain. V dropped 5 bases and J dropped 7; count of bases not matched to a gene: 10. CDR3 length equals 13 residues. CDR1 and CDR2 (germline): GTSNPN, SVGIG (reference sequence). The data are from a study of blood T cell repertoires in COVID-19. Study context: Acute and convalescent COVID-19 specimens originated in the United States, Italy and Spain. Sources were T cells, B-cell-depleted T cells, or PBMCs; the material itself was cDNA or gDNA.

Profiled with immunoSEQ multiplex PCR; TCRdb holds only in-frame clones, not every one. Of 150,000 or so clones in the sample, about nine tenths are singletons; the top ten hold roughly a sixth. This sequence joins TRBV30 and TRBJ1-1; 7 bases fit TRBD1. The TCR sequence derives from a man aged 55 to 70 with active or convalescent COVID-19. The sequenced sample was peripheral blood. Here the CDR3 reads CAWGRQGLYEAFF. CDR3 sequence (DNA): TGTGCCTGGGGAAGACAGGGACTTTATGAAGCTTTCTTT.